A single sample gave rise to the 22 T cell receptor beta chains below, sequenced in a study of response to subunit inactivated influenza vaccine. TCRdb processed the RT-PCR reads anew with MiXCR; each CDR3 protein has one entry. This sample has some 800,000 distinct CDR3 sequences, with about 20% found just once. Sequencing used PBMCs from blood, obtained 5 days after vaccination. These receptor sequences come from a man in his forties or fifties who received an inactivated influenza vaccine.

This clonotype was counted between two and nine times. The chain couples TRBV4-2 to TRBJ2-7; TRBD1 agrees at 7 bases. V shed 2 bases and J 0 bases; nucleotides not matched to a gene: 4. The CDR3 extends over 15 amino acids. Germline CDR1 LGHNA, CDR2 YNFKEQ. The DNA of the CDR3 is TGTGCCAGCAGCCAACGGGACAGAAGCTCCTACGAGCAGTACTTC. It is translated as CASSQRDRSSYEQYF.

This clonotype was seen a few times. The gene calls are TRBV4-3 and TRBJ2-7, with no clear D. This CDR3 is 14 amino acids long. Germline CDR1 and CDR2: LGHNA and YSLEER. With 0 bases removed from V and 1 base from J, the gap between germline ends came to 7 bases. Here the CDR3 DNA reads TGCGCCAGCAGCCAAGAACAGATTTCCTACGAGCAGTACTTC. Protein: CASSQEQISYEQYF.

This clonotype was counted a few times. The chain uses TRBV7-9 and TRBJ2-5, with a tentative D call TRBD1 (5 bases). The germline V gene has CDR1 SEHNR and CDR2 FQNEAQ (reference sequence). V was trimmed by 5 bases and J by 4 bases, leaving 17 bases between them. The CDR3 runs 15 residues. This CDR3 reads CASSKAGREGETQYF. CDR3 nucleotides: TGTGCCAGCAGCAAGGCAGGCAGGGAAGGAGAGACCCAGTACTTC.

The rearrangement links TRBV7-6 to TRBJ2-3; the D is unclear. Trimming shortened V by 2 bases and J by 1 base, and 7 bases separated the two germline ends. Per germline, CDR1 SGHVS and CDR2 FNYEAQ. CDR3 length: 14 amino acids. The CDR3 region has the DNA TGTGCCAGCAGCTTATTTCCCGGCACAGATACGCAGTATTTT. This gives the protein CASSLFPGTDTQYF. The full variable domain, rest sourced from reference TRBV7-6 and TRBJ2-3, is GAGVSQSPRYKVTKRGQDVALRCDPISGHVSLYWYRQALGQGPEFLTYFNYEAQQDKSGLPNDRFSAERPEGSISTLTIQRTEQRDSAMYRCASSLFPGTDTQYFGPGTRLTVL.

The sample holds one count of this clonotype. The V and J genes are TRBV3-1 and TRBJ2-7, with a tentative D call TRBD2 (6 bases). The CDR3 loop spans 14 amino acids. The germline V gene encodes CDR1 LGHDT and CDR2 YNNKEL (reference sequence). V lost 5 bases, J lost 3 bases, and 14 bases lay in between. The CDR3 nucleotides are TGTGCCAGCAGCACGGACTACCTGGGCTACGAGCAGTACTTC. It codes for CASSTDYLGYEQYF.

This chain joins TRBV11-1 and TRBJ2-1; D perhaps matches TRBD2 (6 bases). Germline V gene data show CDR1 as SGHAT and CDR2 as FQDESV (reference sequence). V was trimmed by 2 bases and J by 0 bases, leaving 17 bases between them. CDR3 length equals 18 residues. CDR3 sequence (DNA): TGTGCCAGCAGCTTACCCCAGACTAGTCCCAGCTCCTACAATGAGCAGTTCTTC. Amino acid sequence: CASSLPQTSPSSYNEQFF.

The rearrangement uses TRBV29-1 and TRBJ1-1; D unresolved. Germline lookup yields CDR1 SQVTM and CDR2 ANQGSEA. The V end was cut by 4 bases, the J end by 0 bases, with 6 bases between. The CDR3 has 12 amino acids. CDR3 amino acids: CSVGGLNTEAFF. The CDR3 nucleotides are TGCAGCGTTGGGGGATTGAACACTGAAGCTTTCTTT.

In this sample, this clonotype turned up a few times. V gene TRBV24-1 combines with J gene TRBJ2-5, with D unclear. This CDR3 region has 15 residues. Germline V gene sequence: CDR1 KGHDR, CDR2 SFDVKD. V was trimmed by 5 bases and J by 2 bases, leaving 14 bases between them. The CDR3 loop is CATSGSNGRQETQYF. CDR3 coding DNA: TGTGCCACCAGTGGATCCAACGGTAGACAAGAGACCCAGTACTTC.

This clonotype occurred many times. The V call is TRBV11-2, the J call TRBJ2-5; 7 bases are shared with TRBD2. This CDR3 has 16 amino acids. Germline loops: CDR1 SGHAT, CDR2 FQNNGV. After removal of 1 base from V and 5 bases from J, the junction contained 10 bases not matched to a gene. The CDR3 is CASSLALTSFVETQYF. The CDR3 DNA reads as TGTGCCAGCAGCTTAGCCCTGACTAGCTTTGTTGAGACCCAGTACTTC.

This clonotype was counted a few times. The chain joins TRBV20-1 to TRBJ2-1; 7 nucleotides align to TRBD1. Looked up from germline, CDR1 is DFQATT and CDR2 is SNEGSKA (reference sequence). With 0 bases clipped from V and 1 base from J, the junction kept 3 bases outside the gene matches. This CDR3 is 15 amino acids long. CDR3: CSAREVTGSYNEQFF. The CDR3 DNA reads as TGCAGTGCTAGAGAGGTGACAGGGTCCTACAATGAGCAGTTCTTC.

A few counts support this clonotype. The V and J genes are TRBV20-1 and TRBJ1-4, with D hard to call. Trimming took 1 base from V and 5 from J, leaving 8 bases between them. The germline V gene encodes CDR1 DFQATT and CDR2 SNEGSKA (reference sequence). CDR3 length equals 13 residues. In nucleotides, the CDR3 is TGCAGTGCTAGAGGGCTGGAAAATGAAAAACTGTTTTTT. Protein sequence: CSARGLENEKLFF.

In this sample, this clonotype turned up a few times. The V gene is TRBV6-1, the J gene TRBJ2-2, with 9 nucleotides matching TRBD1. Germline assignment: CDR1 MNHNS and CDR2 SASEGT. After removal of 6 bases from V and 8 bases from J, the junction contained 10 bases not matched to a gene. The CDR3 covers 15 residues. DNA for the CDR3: TGTGCCAGCAGGACGACAGGGGGAGGTCGTGGGGAGCTGTTTTTT. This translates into CASRTTGGGRGELFF.

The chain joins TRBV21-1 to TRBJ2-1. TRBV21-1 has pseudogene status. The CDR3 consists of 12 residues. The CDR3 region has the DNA TGTGCCAGCATCCCCGAGATATACGAGCAGTTCTTC. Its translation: CASIPEIYEQFF.

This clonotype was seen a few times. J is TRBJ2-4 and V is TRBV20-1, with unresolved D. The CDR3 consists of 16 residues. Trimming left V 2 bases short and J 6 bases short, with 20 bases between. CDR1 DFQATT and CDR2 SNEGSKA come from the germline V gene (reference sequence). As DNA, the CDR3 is TGCAGTGCTAGACCCAAACCCTCGGCGGCCCCAAACATTCAGTACTTC. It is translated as CSARPKPSAAPNIQYF.

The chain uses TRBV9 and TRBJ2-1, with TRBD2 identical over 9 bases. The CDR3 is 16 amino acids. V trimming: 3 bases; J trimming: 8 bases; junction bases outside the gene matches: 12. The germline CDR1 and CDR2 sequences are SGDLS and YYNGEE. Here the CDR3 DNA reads TGTGCCAGCAGCGGAAGTCTTAGCGGGAGTTATCATGAGCAGTTCTTC. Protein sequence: CASSGSLSGSYHEQFF.

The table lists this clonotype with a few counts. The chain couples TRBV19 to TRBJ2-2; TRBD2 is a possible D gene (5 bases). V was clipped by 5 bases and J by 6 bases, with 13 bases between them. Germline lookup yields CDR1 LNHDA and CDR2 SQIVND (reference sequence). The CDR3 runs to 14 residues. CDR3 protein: CASSPWAGAGELFF. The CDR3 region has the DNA TGTGCCAGTAGTCCCTGGGCCGGGGCCGGGGAGCTGTTTTTT.

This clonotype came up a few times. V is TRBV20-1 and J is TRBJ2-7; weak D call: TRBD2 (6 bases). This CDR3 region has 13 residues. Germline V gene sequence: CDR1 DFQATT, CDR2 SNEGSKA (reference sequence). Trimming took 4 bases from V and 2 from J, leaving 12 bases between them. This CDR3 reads CSAIGSDTYEQYF. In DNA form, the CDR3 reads TGCAGTGCTATCGGGAGCGATACCTACGAGCAGTACTTC.

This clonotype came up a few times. The DNA for the CDR3 is TGCAGTGCTCGACTAGCGGGCCTCAGCACAGATACGCAGTATTTT. It yields the protein CSARLAGLSTDTQYF. The chain has TRBV20-1 and TRBJ2-3; 10 bases line up with TRBD2. From germline, CDR1 is DFQATT and CDR2 SNEGSKA (reference sequence). This CDR3 is 15 amino acids long. With V trimmed by 5 bases and J by 0 bases, 5 bases remained unmatched.

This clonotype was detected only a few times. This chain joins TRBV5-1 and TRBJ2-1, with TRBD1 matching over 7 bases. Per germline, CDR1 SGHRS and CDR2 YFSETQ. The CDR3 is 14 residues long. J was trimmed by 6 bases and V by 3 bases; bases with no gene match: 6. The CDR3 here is CASSSSGQINEQFF. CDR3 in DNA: TGCGCCAGCAGCTCCTCGGGACAGATCAATGAGCAGTTCTTC.

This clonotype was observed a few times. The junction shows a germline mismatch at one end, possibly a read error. The CDR3 coding sequence is TGTGCCAGCAGTGTAGCGGGGGGCTGGTACAATGAGCAGTTCTTC. It encodes CASSVAGGWYNEQFF. This chain uses TRBV12-3 or TRBV12-4 with TRBJ2-1, with TRBD2 matching 10 bases. This CDR3 spans 15 amino acids.

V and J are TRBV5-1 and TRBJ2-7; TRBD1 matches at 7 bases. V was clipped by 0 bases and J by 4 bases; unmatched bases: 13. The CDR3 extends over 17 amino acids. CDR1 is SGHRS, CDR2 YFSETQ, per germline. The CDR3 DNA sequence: TGCGCCAGCAGCTTGGAGTCGTCCAGGGGGAACTGGTACGAGCAGTACTTC. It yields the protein CASSLESSRGNWYEQYF.

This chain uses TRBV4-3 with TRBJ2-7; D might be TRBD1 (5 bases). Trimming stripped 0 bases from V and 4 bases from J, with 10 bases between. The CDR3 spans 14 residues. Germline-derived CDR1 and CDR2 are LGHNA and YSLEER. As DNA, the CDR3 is TGCGCCAGCAGCCAAGATATGGGGCCTTACGAGCAGTACTTC. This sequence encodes CASSQDMGPYEQYF.